These T cell receptor beta chains were read from a single sample in a study of blood T cell repertoires in COVID-19. Measured with immunoSEQ multiplex PCR; TCRdb has only the in-frame clones, and not every one. The table records over 150,000 clones, 70% to 90% of them present only once. The sequenced material came from peripheral blood. The receptors shown here come from a woman aged 80 or older with COVID-19, enrolled during active disease. Each CDR3 is given with its conserved first and last residue. The D gene is left open where the match is weak. Not all rows give a size; the values are once, few, many and, for expanded clones, a class.

j_gene: TRBJ1-1
d_gene: .
len: 16
v_gene: TRBV13
abundance: .
CDR3aa: CASSSEGTQGNTEAFF
CDR3nt: TGTGCCAGCAGCTCCGAGGGGACACAGGGGAACACTGAAGCTTTCTTT

j_gene: TRBJ2-3
d_gene: TRBD2
len: 17
v_gene: TRBV9
abundance: .
CDR3aa: CASSQTHGSGGTDTQYF
CDR3nt: TGTGCCAGCAGCCAAACTCATGGGAGCGGGGGCACAGATACGCAGTATTTT

j_gene: TRBJ1-2
d_gene: .
len: 16
v_gene: TRBV24-1
abundance: .
CDR3aa: CATSGPQGKDNYGYTF
CDR3nt: TGTGCCACCAGTGGCCCTCAGGGTAAAGATAACTATGGCTACACCTTC

j_gene: TRBJ2-1
d_gene: .
len: 18
v_gene: TRBV7-8
abundance: .
CDR3aa: CASSLGVGGTYSYNEQFF
CDR3nt: TGTGCCAGCAGCCTGGGGGTCGGAGGGACTTACTCCTACAATGAGCAGTTCTTC

j_gene: TRBJ2-3
d_gene: .
len: 15
v_gene: TRBV6-5
abundance: .
CDR3aa: CASSSPSGSTDTQYF
CDR3nt: TGTGCCAGCAGTTCTCCCAGCGGGAGCACAGATACGCAGTATTTT

j_gene: TRBJ2-6
d_gene: TRBD1
len: 14
v_gene: TRBV5-1
abundance: .
CDR3aa: CASRRDSGANVLTF
CDR3nt: TGCGCCAGCAGACGGGACAGTGGGGCCAACGTCCTGACTTTC

j_gene: TRBJ2-3
d_gene: TRBD2
len: 13
v_gene: TRBV28
abundance: once
CDR3aa: CASSSRLANTQYF
CDR3nt: TGTGCCAGCAGTTCCCGACTAGCAAATACGCAGTATTTT

j_gene: TRBJ1-6
d_gene: TRBD1
len: 13
v_gene: TRBV6-2/TRBV6-3
abundance: .
CDR3aa: CASSDRGNSPLHF
CDR3nt: TGTGCCAGCAGCGACAGGGGCAATTCACCCCTCCACTTT

j_gene: TRBJ2-7
d_gene: TRBD2
len: 13
v_gene: TRBV29-1
abundance: .
CDR3aa: CSVGPAGGYEQYF
CDR3nt: TGCAGCGTTGGACCAGCGGGGGGCTACGAGCAGTACTTC

j_gene: TRBJ2-7
d_gene: TRBD1
len: 14
v_gene: TRBV7-2
abundance: .
CDR3aa: CASRSGQGAWEQYF
CDR3nt: TGTGCCAGCAGGTCGGGACAGGGGGCATGGGAGCAGTACTTC